A single sample gave rise to the 8 T cell receptor beta chains below, sequenced in a study of prognosis after radiotherapy for stage I lung cancer. Amplification of the TCR beta CDR3 (from genomic DNA) was done by two-round multiplex PCR. Specific primers for each TRBV and TRBJ gene were what first-round PCR used. Each CDR3 protein gets one entry after TCRdb re-called the multiplex PCR reads with MiXCR. This table holds tens of thousands of distinct CDR3 sequences, around 22% found once. Sequences were derived from PBMCs, sampled before or after stereotactic body radiation therapy (not recorded which). These receptors were obtained from a donor over 45 with non-small cell lung cancer.

This clonotype occurred many times. The chain couples TRBV19 to TRBJ1-2; D may be TRBD1 (6 bases). Between the trimmed V and J ends, which lost 7 bases and 6 bases, there was a span of 21 bases. CDR1 LNHDA and CDR2 SQIVND come from the germline V gene (reference sequence). This CDR3 is built from 15 residues. The CDR3 reads CASNKGQSGSDGYTF. The CDR3 bases are TGTGCCAGTAACAAGGGACAAAGCGGCTCGGATGGCTACACCTTC.

In its sample, this clonotype was seen many times. The chain joins TRBV6-1 to TRBJ1-1; D is uncertain. The CDR3 consists of 11 residues. V shed 10 bases and J shed 7 bases, with 13 bases lying between them. Germline lookup yields CDR1 MNHNS and CDR2 SASEGT. The CDR3 sequence: CATRGTIEAFF. The CDR3 nucleotides read TGTGCCACCCGGGGAACGATTGAAGCTTTCTTT.

This clonotype came up many times. The chain uses TRBV6-2 or TRBV6-3 and TRBJ2-3; D is unresolved. V gave up 2 bases and J gave up 0 bases, with 3 bases separating them. Germline V gene data show CDR1 as MNHEY and CDR2 as SVGEGT. CDR3 length equals 13 residues. CDR3 region: CASSYQSTDTQYF. The DNA of the CDR3 is TGTGCCAGCAGTTACCAGAGCACAGATACGCAGTATTTT.

The V and J genes are TRBV2 and TRBJ2-7, with 11 bases fitting TRBD2. The CDR3 is made up of 14 amino acids. V dropped 7 bases and J dropped 10; count of bases not matched to a gene: 12. Germline V gene lookup returns CDR1 SNHLY and CDR2 FYNNEI. CDR3 nucleotides: TGTGCCAGCACTCAAGGGACTAGCGGTCTCTACCAGTACTTC. Protein product: CASTQGTSGLYQYF.

A word on this clonotype: A much larger clone sits a single nucleotide away, making a read error possible. CDR3 in DNA: TGTGCCAGCAGTTACCTGCCCTATGGCTACACCTTC. It translates to CASSYLPYGYTF. The chain combines TRBV28 with TRBJ1-2, with D uncertain. The V end lost 4 bases, the J end lost 4 bases, and 7 bases lay between the germline ends. The CDR3 has 12 amino acids. In germline, CDR1 is MDHEN, CDR2 SYDVKM.

This clonotype has ten or more counts. The chain couples TRBV19 to TRBJ2-2; TRBD2 is a possible D gene (6 bases). With 3 bases removed from V and 4 bases from J, the gap between germline ends came to 6 bases. The CDR3 runs 13 residues. From germline, CDR1 is LNHDA and CDR2 SQIVND (reference sequence). The CDR3 here is CASSIGGTGELFF. Here the CDR3 DNA reads TGTGCCAGTAGTATCGGGGGCACCGGGGAGCTGTTTTTT.

This clonotype was detected many times. The J gene is TRBJ2-7, the V gene TRBV6-5; D uncertain. The CDR3 is made up of 15 amino acids. Trimming removed 0 bases at V and 2 bases at J, with 11 bases between. Germline CDR1 reads MNHEY; CDR2 reads SVGAGI. This chain's CDR3 is CASSYSGGAPYEQYF. DNA of the CDR3: TGTGCCAGCAGTTACTCGGGTGGAGCCCCCTACGAGCAGTACTTC.

The rearrangement joins TRBV7-6 to TRBJ2-5; 15 bases map to TRBD2. The germline gives CDR1 SGHVS, CDR2 FNYEAQ. J lost 5 bases, V lost 5 bases, and 9 bases had no gene match. The CDR3 extends over 17 amino acids. As DNA, the CDR3 is TGTGCCAGCAGCCTCCTCGGGACTAGCGGGGGGTGGGAGACCCAGTACTTC. This translates into CASSLLGTSGGWETQYF.